These 20 T cell receptor beta chains came from one sample sequenced in a study of T-cell memory formation after mild COVID-19. Each CDR3 protein is one row after TCRdb ran MiXCR on the 5' RACE reads. The data show approximately 350,000 distinct CDR3 sequences, roughly 13% seen once. Sequenced: PBMCs or a T cell subset sorted from them (not recorded which). Receptors were obtained from a man aged 18 to 30 who had mild COVID-19 (a few samples of this study predate the infection). Cell type and time point are not known.

This clonotype has just a few counts. The gene calls are TRBV12-3 or TRBV12-4 and TRBJ2-7; 9 positions agree with TRBD1. The CDR3 is 16 residues long. V gave up 5 bases and J gave up 4 bases; unmatched junction bases: 12. CDR3 bases: TGTGCCAGCAGTCTCGGACAGGGGTTAGGTGGGTACGAGCAGTACTTC. Protein sequence: CASSLGQGLGGYEQYF.

The chain couples TRBV7-9 to TRBJ1-4; D is uncertain. This CDR3 has 11 amino acids. CDR1 is SEHNR and CDR2 is FQNEAQ in the germline V gene (reference sequence). Trimming stripped 7 bases from V and 4 bases from J, with 4 bases between. The CDR3: CASIGNEKLFF. In DNA, the CDR3 is TGTGCCAGCATCGGTAATGAAAAACTGTTTTTT.

V gene TRBV7-8 combines with J gene TRBJ2-4; D is possibly TRBD2 (6 bases). The CDR3 loop spans 14 amino acids. Germline CDR1 reads SGHVS; CDR2 reads FQNEAQ. V dropped 2 bases and J dropped 6 bases, with 11 bases sitting between them. The CDR3 region is CASSLRRGINIQYF. DNA for the CDR3: TGTGCCAGCAGCTTAAGGAGGGGTATAAACATTCAGTACTTC.

The chain combines TRBV6-5 with TRBJ2-1; TRBD1 matches at 7 bases. The germline V gene encodes CDR1 MNHEY and CDR2 SVGAGI. Germline trimming cut 2 bases from V and 3 bases from J; bases unmatched to any gene: 1. The length of the CDR3 is 14 residues. The DNA for the CDR3 is TGTGCCAGCAGTTACCACAGGGGCTACAATGAGCAGTTCTTC. Protein: CASSYHRGYNEQFF.

This clonotype was seen more than once but under ten times. The V gene is TRBV9, the J gene TRBJ2-1; D possibly uses TRBD1 or TRBD2 (6 bases each). The V gene's germline CDR1 is SGDLS and CDR2 YYNGEE. Trimming stripped 3 bases from V and 0 bases from J, with 13 bases between. The CDR3 is made up of 16 amino acids. The CDR3 spells CASSGPGADSYNEQFF. For the CDR3, the DNA is TGTGCCAGCAGCGGGCCGGGGGCAGACTCCTACAATGAGCAGTTCTTC.

In this sample, this clonotype turned up a few times. This chain joins TRBV6-2 or TRBV6-3 and TRBJ2-5; no definite D call. There are 12 residues in the CDR3. With 9 bases removed from V and 5 bases from J, the gap between germline ends came to 13 bases. From germline, CDR1 is MNHEY and CDR2 SVGEGT. The DNA of the CDR3 is TGTGCCAGTAAGATCGGTGGGGAGACCCAGTACTTC. It encodes CASKIGGETQYF.

This clonotype was seen only a few times. The rearrangement uses TRBV12-3 or TRBV12-4 and TRBJ2-7; D remains ambiguous. The V gene lost 2 bases and the J gene lost 0 bases, with 8 bases spanning the gap. This CDR3 is built from 14 residues. The CDR3 is CASSLSPHSYEQYF. In DNA, the CDR3 is TGTGCCAGCAGTTTATCGCCGCACTCCTACGAGCAGTACTTC.

The CDR3 region is CASSSRGQGGLREQYV. DNA of the CDR3: TGTGCCAGCAGTTCCAGGGGCCAGGGCGGGCTGAGAGAGCAGTACGTC. The chain couples TRBV6-6 to TRBJ2-7, with D perhaps TRBD1 (6 bases). Germline V lookup: CDR1 MNHNY, CDR2 SVGAGI (reference sequence). The CDR3 loop spans 16 amino acids. V lost 4 bases, J lost 7 bases, and 23 bases lay in between.

The table lists this clonotype with many counts. This sequence joins TRBV14 and TRBJ2-2; 9 nucleotides match TRBD2. The CDR3 extends over 18 amino acids. Trimming cost V 2 bases and J 5 bases; bases outside gene matches: 12. Germline values: CDR1 SGHDN, CDR2 FVKESK. The CDR3 coding sequence is TGTGCCAGCAGCCAAACGCGGGGGGGCCTGAGTAGGACCGGGGAGCTGTTTTTT. Translated, it gives CASSQTRGGLSRTGELFF.

This clonotype was seen at least ten times. The V call is TRBV2, the J call TRBJ2-1; TRBD2 is a possible D gene (6 bases). CDR3 size: 14 residues. V lost 8 bases to trimming and J lost 0 bases, with 11 bases between them. Germline V gene data show CDR1 as SNHLY and CDR2 as FYNNEI. CDR3 coding DNA: TGTGCCAGCCTAGCGCTAAACTCCTACAATGAGCAGTTCTTC. Translating it yields CASLALNSYNEQFF.

This clonotype occurred many times. The chain is built from TRBV12-3 or TRBV12-4 and TRBJ1-5; maybe TRBD1 (6 bases). The CDR3 extends over 15 amino acids. With 3 bases removed from V and 11 bases from J, the gap between germline ends came to 20 bases. CDR3 region: CASSFYAGVSLAQHF. The CDR3 DNA follows: TGTGCCAGCAGTTTTTATGCAGGGGTATCTTTAGCCCAGCATTTT.

For this clonotype: A read error may account for a junction end that differs from germline. The gene calls are TRBV28 and TRBJ2-1; the match to TRBD2 covers 11 bases. This CDR3 contains 16 residues. The germline V gene encodes CDR1 MDHEN and CDR2 SYDVKM. CDR3 DNA sequence: TGTGCCAGCAGTCCCGATAGCGGGGGGGCTTACAATGAGCAGTTATTC. Translated, it gives CASSPDSGGAYNEQLF. The entire variable domain, with the rest obtained from reference TRBV28 and TRBJ2-1, is as follows: DVKVTQSSRYLVKRTGEKVFLECVQDMDHENMFWYRQDPGLGLRLIYFSYDVKMKEKGDIPEGYSVSREKKERFSLILESASTNQTSMYLCASSPDSGGAYNEQLFGPGTRLTVL.

This clonotype came up a few times. The chain couples TRBV20-1 to TRBJ2-2; the D gene could be TRBD1 or TRBD2 (5 bases each). Germline CDR1 is DFQATT and CDR2 is SNEGSKA (reference sequence). Trimming removed 6 bases from V and 6 bases from J, with 14 bases in between. The CDR3 loop spans 13 amino acids. CDR3 region: CSAQPGAPGELFF. The DNA of the CDR3 is TGCAGTGCCCAACCCGGGGCCCCCGGGGAGCTGTTTTTT.

This clonotype was seen more than once but under ten times. The V gene is TRBV7-2, the J gene TRBJ2-7; a possible D gene is TRBD2 (6 bases). CDR3 size: 14 residues. Trimming shortened V by 0 bases and J by 1 base, and 7 bases separated the two germline ends. The germline V gene has CDR1 SGHTA and CDR2 FQGNSA. CDR3 protein: CASSLARDSYEQYF. As DNA, the CDR3 is TGTGCCAGCAGCTTAGCGCGGGATTCCTACGAGCAGTACTTC. The entire variable domain, with the rest obtained from reference TRBV7-2 and TRBJ2-7, is as follows: GAGVSQSPSNKVTEKGKDVELRCDPISGHTALYWYRQSLGQGLEFLIYFQGNSAPDKSGLPSDRFSAERTGGSVSTLTIQRTQQEDSAVYLCASSLARDSYEQYFGPGTRLTVT.

This clonotype turned up a few times. This chain connects TRBV24-1 to TRBJ2-1, with D possibly TRBD2 on 6 matching bases. The CDR3 is made up of 18 amino acids. The V gene lost 5 bases and the J gene lost 0 bases, with 19 bases spanning the gap. In germline, CDR1 is KGHDR, CDR2 SFDVKD. CDR3 DNA sequence: TGTGCCACCAGTGGGACTAAAGGAGGACCGAGCTCCTACAATGAGCAGTTCTTC. Amino acids: CATSGTKGGPSSYNEQFF.

The chain is built from TRBV6-2 or TRBV6-3 and TRBJ1-5; no definite D call. Germline assignment: CDR1 MNHEY and CDR2 SVGEGT. This CDR3 comprises 14 residues. Trimming removed 5 bases at V and 7 bases at J, with 15 bases between. The CDR3 DNA follows: TGTGCCAGCAGTAAGGCAGGTTTACGGCAGCCCCAGCATTTT. It translates to CASSKAGLRQPQHF.

This rearrangement joins TRBV5-1 to TRBJ1-4; D is unresolved. This CDR3 comprises 14 residues. In germline, CDR1 is SGHRS, CDR2 YFSETQ. V was pared by 4 bases and J by 0 bases, with 7 bases between. This CDR3 reads CASSQDATNEKLFF. The DNA for the CDR3 is TGCGCCAGCAGCCAAGATGCAACTAATGAAAAACTGTTTTTT.

The chain links TRBV7-9 to TRBJ2-7, with a tentative D call TRBD1 (5 bases). Germline lookup yields CDR1 SEHNR and CDR2 FQNEAQ (reference sequence). Between the trimmed V and J ends, which lost 4 bases and 3 bases, there was a span of 16 bases. The CDR3 extends over 15 amino acids. CDR3 loop: CASSSSETAFYEQYV. CDR3 bases: TGTGCCAGCAGCTCATCCGAGACAGCCTTCTACGAGCAGTACGTC.

J is TRBJ2-1 and V is TRBV6-5; D uncertain. Germline CDR1 MNHEY, CDR2 SVGAGI. The CDR3 has 15 amino acids. Trimming cost V 2 bases and J 6 bases, with 14 bases left between them. CDR3 bases: TGTGCCAGCAGTTACCCGGGTCTTTGGGGCAATGAGCAGTTCTTC. Translating it yields CASSYPGLWGNEQFF.

The chain employs TRBV4-3 and TRBJ2-1; no firm D call. V gave up 0 bases and J gave up 1 base, with 10 bases separating them. This CDR3 has 16 residues. The germline V gene has CDR1 LGHNA and CDR2 YSLEER. CDR3 loop: CASSQEASGSYNEQFF. The CDR3 DNA sequence: TGCGCCAGCAGCCAAGAGGCTAGTGGTTCCTACAATGAGCAGTTCTTC.